The T cell receptor (beta chain) described here comes from a study of cytomegalovirus exposure and HLA in healthy donors (dated by TCRdb to the late 2010s). Notes on the research overall: An earlier analysis of about 530 of the donors reported approximately 300 Gb of sequence data and around 120 million unique TCR beta sequences obtained from approximately 180 million T cells. Roughly 320 gigabases of sequencing data and tens of millions of unique TCR sequences made up an early release that covered under 750 HLA-typed donors. Of the approximately 400 genotyped donors, 65% to 90% fell in the genetic ancestry cluster associated with self-reported Caucasian donors. The study was designed to test whether signatures of past pathogen exposure could be identified by cataloging public T cell receptors. The study profiled the T cell repertoires of under 700 subjects by immunosequencing and related them to cytomegalovirus serostatus. In addition to the first cohort of approximately 650 subjects, a separate validation cohort of 100 to 150 different subjects was used. To predict cytomegalovirus infection status, the study combined high-throughput TCR immunosequencing, statistical association of individual TCRs with disease status, and machine learning. A later analysis re-examined previously published TCR beta repertoires from roughly 650 donors and added high-resolution HLA genotyping to investigate patterns of TCR occurrence. Rather than using new phenotypic data, the later analysis identified candidate immune exposures from TCR beta sequences and from how often those sequences occurred across donors. To decide whether each TCR beta V gene segment behaved as functional or pseudogenic, an earlier analysis of over 500 of the donors relied on high-throughput TCR beta sequencing. Alongside the repertoire data, information on donor age, sex, ethnicity and CMV serostatus was compiled. Genome-wide SNP genotypes for about 55% of the roughly 670 donors were used in a later genetic analysis, which treated that subset as a discovery cohort. Every repertoire in the discovery cohort had been generated on one and the same sequencing platform. HLA typing covered class I and class II loci at four-digit resolution. Typing coverage varied by locus: roughly 629-630 donors for A, B, C, DRB1 and DQB1; roughly 520 for DQA1; more than 600 for DPA1; roughly 450 for DPB1. Several DR-DQ haplotypes were treated as single units for association and clustering because of strong linkage in the cohort. Across roughly 420 genotyped donors of the cohort, an average of approximately 240,000 unique TCR beta nucleotide sequences per donor were sequenced, and 15% to 20% of those sequences were non-productive. General study outcomes and caveats: Because the 87-base-pair reads could not distinguish some IMGT-functional V segments, including TRBV6-2 and TRBV6-3, those segments were excluded. A later analysis reported that several top co-occurrence clusters appeared linked to parvovirus B19, influenza, CMV and Epstein-Barr virus. In a later analysis, HLA-associated TCR beta chains showed more clonal expansion and lower generation probabilities than non-associated chains that were equally common. Only TCR beta chains were sequenced in this cohort, and the absence of alpha or paired-chain data limited detectable features. Strong co-occurrence of HLA alleles, especially DR and DQ, made assigning TCR associations to individual alleles difficult. Broadly in line with IMGT annotations, most TCR beta V segments showed up in productive rearrangements about 87% or about 30% of the time in an earlier analysis of roughly 590 of the donors. According to a later genetic analysis, donors in an Asian-associated ancestry cluster had fewer N-insertions in productive TCRs than the approximately 630-donor mean. A further reported finding was that TCR beta sequences accurately predicted the HLA-A and HLA-B alleles for most subjects in the first cohort. At a false discovery rate of 0.05, a later analysis linked 16,000 or so TCR beta sequences to specific HLA alleles. Because counts were too low, approximately 15 rarely observed V segments, including chromosome 9 orphons, were excluded from the earlier analysis of roughly 580 of the donors. A later genetic analysis associated a missense DCLRE1C variant with V-gene and J-gene trimming of TCR beta chains, and an independent cohort replicated the association. A group of highly shared sequence variants was considered likely to be a technical artifact of the sequencing pipeline. Most TCR sequences were observed very rarely across donors, whereas some public TCRs were present in many individuals. The classifier was reported to diagnose cytomegalovirus status with high specificity and sensitivity in both the original cohort and the validation cohort. According to a later analysis, TCR association rates differed among HLA loci, with DRB1 alleles showing the most associated TCRs and HLA-C alleles showing the fewest. A later analysis found that most CMV-associated TCR beta chains appeared HLA-restricted, with HLA associations seemingly driven largely by CMV exposure. Linkage disequilibrium might explain the correlated functional status among segregating V segments, but an unknown experimental factor could not be excluded. The only immune exposure information available for the cohort was CMV serostatus. According to the authors, the approach could potentially be generalized to other disease states and immunological phenotypes. The presence/absence analyses assumed that sequencing depth was roughly uniform across donors, and that assumption may not be true. Because HLA typing was unavailable for some donors at each locus, only the typed subset was used in association tests. The study listed 170 or so TCR beta chains as associated with cytomegalovirus. In vitro tests confirmed that a few of the cytomegalovirus-associated TCR beta chains recognize cytomegalovirus antigens.

The cohort comprised approximately 700 healthy bone marrow donors. At the time of sampling, every cohort member was nominally healthy, though immune exposures that went unrecorded were likely present. The donor tested CMV seropositive, placing the donor among the 250 to 300 seropositive members of the cohort. Every donor gave a peripheral blood sample, and the peripheral blood mononuclear cells from that sample were used for TCR beta sequencing. Genomic DNA was extracted from the blood cell samples with the Qiagen DNeasy Blood Extraction Kit. The library relied on the immunoSEQ multiplex PCR assay. The multiplex PCR relied on a mix of 60 forward primers for TCR Vbeta segments and 13 reverse primers for TCR Jbeta segments. The CDR3 region of rearranged TCR beta genes was amplified from genomic DNA with a multiplex PCR assay. The amplified TCR beta libraries were sequenced on the Illumina HiSeq System as 87-base-pair reads. The original methods were these. In a later analysis, roughly 80 million unique TCR beta chains were counted across the roughly 670 repertoires, and approximately 11 million of these chains were shared by at least two donors. Raw reads were error-corrected and collapsed into unique sequences by a nearest-neighbor algorithm in which closely related sequences were merged to remove PCR and sequencing errors. To assign V, D and J gene segments, CDR3 sequences were aligned to IMGT reference sequences. For a sequence to be retained, at least a six-nucleotide match to both a V gene segment and a J gene segment was required. A rearrangement was called productive if the CDR3 had no stop codons and remained in frame with V and J, and every other rearrangement was called non-productive. Following IMGT convention, CDR3 was defined as the stretch from the second conserved V-encoded cysteine up to the conserved J-encoded phenylalanine. The earlier analysis of some 600 of the donors excluded sequences that lacked an unambiguous match to a single V gene segment. In an earlier analysis of 450 to 750 of the donors, a V segment was called functional when productive rearrangements were above 56.7%, and segregating when the standard deviation between donors exceeded 5%. A statistical classification framework was developed to diagnose cytomegalovirus status using the catalog of TCR beta chain sequences. V and J gene assignment, in a later analysis, came from comparing TCR nucleotide sequences with IMGT/GENE-DB human TR gene sequences. A later analysis assigned CDR3 sequences and most-parsimonious VDJ recombination scenarios with the TCRdist pipeline. In a later analysis, every TCR beta chain was defined by the combination of its CDR3 amino acid sequence and its V-gene family, and reads without a unique V-gene family were dropped. A later analysis removed roughly 590 highly shared, low-generation-probability nucleotide sequences to deal with suspected cross-contamination and a sequencing artifact. For each public chain, a later analysis derived a clonal expansion index from normalized ranks of inferred template counts within each repertoire. Generation probabilities in a later analysis came from a VDJ recombination model fitted to out-of-frame rearrangements, and those results were checked against IGoR. In a later analysis, hypergeometric tests were used to score TCR-TCR, TCR-HLA and TCR-CMV co-occurrence, with a repertoire-size bias correction applied to TCR pairs. In a later analysis, false discovery rates were estimated by permuting HLA or CMV assignments 20 times. In a later analysis, co-occurring TCRs were grouped using DBSCAN, with TCRdist sequence similarity added in when clustering inside HLA-allele-positive subsets. Co-occurrence clustering excluded repertoires with fewer than 30,000 or more than 120,000 public chains, plus five with anomalous nucleotide sharing. Held by TCRdb, this immuneACCESS table contains in-frame sequences only and omits some clones. Under half of the omission traces to an unresolved V gene where checked; the cause of the rest is unknown. V and J calls plus clone size are reproduced from that table; the DNA served to infer D and trimming. In all, the sample holds under 200,000 clones, and around 80% of those were seen once. The top ten clonotypes cover roughly 6.3% of the sample.

Trimming takes 5 bases from V and 4 bases from J, and the germline ends sit 8 bases apart. CDR1 MDHEN and CDR2 SYDVKM are derived from the germline V gene. The cysteine opens and the phenylalanine closes a CDR3 of 12 amino acids. Only CDR3 DNA is held: 36 bases, read in frame from base 1. Comment on this clone: This clone's antigen is unknown. No base quality values were provided; no much bigger clone lies one nucleotide off.

This receptor was identified in a male donor in good health and CMV-seropositive. Here the chain combines TRBV28 and TRBJ1-2; a tentative D call is TRBD1 (6 bases match). The source material was PBMCs. The CDR3 sequence is CASSEDSYGYTF. The nucleotide sequence reads as follows: TGTGCCAGCAGTGAGGACAGCTATGGCTACACCTTC.